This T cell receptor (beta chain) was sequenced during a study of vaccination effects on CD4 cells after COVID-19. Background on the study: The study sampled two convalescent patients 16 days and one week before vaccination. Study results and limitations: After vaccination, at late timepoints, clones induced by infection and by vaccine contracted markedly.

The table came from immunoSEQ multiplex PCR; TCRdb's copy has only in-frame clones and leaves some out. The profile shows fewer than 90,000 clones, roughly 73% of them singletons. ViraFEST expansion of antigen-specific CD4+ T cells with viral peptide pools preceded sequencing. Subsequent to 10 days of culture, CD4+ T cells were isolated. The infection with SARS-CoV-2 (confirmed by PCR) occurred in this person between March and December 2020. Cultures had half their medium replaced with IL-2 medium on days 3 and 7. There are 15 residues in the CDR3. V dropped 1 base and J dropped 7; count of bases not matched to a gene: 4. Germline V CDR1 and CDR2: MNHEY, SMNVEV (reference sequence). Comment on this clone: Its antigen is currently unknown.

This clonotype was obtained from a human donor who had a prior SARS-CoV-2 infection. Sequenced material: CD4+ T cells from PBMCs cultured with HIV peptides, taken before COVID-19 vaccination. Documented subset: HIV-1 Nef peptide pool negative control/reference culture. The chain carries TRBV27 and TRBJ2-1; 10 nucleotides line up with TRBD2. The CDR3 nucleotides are TGTGCCAGCAGTTTATTAACTAGCGGGAATAATGAGCAGTTCTTC. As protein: CASSLLTSGNNEQFF.